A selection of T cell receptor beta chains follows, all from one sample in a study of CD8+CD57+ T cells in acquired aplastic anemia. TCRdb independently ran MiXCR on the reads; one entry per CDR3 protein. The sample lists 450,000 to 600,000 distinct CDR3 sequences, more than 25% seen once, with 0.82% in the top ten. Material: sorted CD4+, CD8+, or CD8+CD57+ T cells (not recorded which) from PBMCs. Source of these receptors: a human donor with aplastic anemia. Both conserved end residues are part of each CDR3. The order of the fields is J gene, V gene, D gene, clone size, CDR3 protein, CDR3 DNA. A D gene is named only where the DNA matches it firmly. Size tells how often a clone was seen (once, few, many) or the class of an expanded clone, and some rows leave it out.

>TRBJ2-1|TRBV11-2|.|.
CASSLEVAVYNEQFF
TGTGCCAGCAGCTTAGAGGTCGCGGTATACAATGAGCAGTTCTTC
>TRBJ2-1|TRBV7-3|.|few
CASSQNSVPSYNEQFF
TGTGCCAGCAGCCAAAATAGCGTGCCTTCCTACAATGAGCAGTTCTTC
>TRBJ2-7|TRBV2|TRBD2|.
CASSGTSGAPLEQYF
TGTGCCAGCTCCGGGACTAGCGGGGCACCTCTCGAGCAGTACTTC
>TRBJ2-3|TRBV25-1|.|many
CASSFGRDTQYF
TGTGCCAGCAGCTTTGGTCGAGATACGCAGTATTTT
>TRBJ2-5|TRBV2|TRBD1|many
CASSEARGPQETQYF
TGTGCCAGCAGTGAAGCGAGGGGGCCCCAAGAGACCCAGTACTTC
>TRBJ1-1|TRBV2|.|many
CASISLKGNTEAFF
TGTGCCAGCATCTCTCTTAAGGGGAACACTGAAGCTTTCTTT
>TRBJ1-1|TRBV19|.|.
CASNKSDRIAEAFF
TGTGCCAGTAACAAATCAGACAGAATCGCTGAAGCTTTCTTT
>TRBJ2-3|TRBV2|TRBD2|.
CPSSSGRTDTQYF
TGTCCCAGCTCTAGCGGGAGGACAGATACGCAGTATTTT
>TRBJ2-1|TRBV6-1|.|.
CASRGKSYNEQFF
TGTGCCAGCAGAGGAAAAAGCTACAATGAGCAGTTCTTC
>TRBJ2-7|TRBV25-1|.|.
CATQDSPSYEQYF
TGTGCCACCCAGGACAGCCCCTCCTACGAGCAGTACTTC
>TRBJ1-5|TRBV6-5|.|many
CASSSRGNNQPQHF
TGTGCCAGCAGTTCTCGGGGTAACAATCAGCCCCAGCATTTT
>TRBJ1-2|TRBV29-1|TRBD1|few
CSAGQGDGYTF
TGCAGCGCAGGACAGGGGGATGGCTACACCTTC